This entry lists 17 T cell receptor beta chains sequenced from one sample in a study of blood T cell repertoires in COVID-19. Profiling relied on immunoSEQ multiplex PCR, and the TCRdb table lists in-frame clones only, not all of them. The table shows about 50,000 clones, with roughly nine tenths occurring only once. The sample taken for sequencing was peripheral blood. The receptor source for this set is a human donor in a cohort sampled during active COVID-19.

The genes are TRBV27 and TRBJ1-6, with D unclear. The CDR3 spans 16 residues. The germline V gene has CDR1 MNHEY and CDR2 SMNVEV (reference sequence). With 2 bases removed from V and 2 bases from J, the gap between germline ends came to 10 bases. CDR3 amino acids: CASSLTPSPYNSPLHF. The CDR3 region has the DNA TGTGCCAGCAGTTTAACCCCGAGCCCCTATAATTCACCCCTCCACTTT.

CDR3 bases: TGTGCCAGCAGCGAGGGGGGGTCAATCTACGAGCAGTACGTC. Encoded protein: CASSEGGSIYEQYV. This chain connects TRBV6-5 to TRBJ2-7, with a weak D call TRBD2 (7 bases). The V gene lost 6 bases and the J gene lost 3 bases, with 15 bases spanning the gap. The germline CDR1 and CDR2 sequences are MNHEY and SVGAGI. This CDR3 comprises 14 residues.

The rearrangement links TRBV3-1 (or the pseudogene TRBV3-2) to TRBJ2-2; 7 bases are a match to TRBD2. CDR1 LGHDT and CDR2 YNNKEL come from the germline V gene (reference sequence). The trim removed 3 bases at V and 4 bases at J, leaving 5 bases unmatched. There are 15 residues in the CDR3. The CDR3, as DNA: TGTGCCAGCAGCCAGAGGTGGGGGGGCACCGGGGAGCTGTTTTTT. This codes for CASSQRWGGTGELFF.

The gene calls are TRBV27 and TRBJ1-1; 8 positions match TRBD1. With V trimmed by 6 bases and J by 2 bases, 11 bases remained unmatched. The V gene's germline CDR1 is MNHEY and CDR2 SMNVEV (reference sequence). The CDR3 contains 16 residues. Here the CDR3 DNA reads TGTGCCAGCAGCCACAGGGGGGGGCGGGGTAACACTGAAGCTTTCTTT. This encodes CASSHRGGRGNTEAFF.

The chain uses TRBV11-2 and TRBJ1-1, with TRBD1 matching 8 bases. V trimming: 2 bases; J trimming: 10 bases; junction bases outside the gene matches: 12. The CDR3 is 15 amino acids. Germline CDR1 is SGHAT and CDR2 is FQNNGV. The CDR3 loop reads CASSLIYGGQAPAFF. In nucleotides, the CDR3 is TGTGCCAGCAGCTTAATTTATGGGGGACAGGCACCAGCTTTCTTT.

This clone was detected a few times. The chain links TRBV9 to TRBJ1-6; no clear D. Trimming cost V 0 bases and J 9 bases, with 13 bases left between them. The CDR3 totals 15 residues. Germline V lookup: CDR1 SGDLS, CDR2 YYNGEE. CDR3 coding DNA: TGTGCCAGCAGCGTAGTAGGCGGGCCAACTTCACCCCTCCACTTT. Protein: CASSVVGGPTSPLHF.

CDR3 amino acids: CAWRVSGVSGANVLTF. Here the CDR3 DNA reads TGTGCCTGGAGGGTTAGCGGGGTCTCTGGGGCCAACGTCCTGACTTTC. This chain uses TRBV30 with TRBJ2-6, with 8 nucleotides matching TRBD2. Germline V CDR1 and CDR2: GTSNPN, SVGIG (reference sequence). This CDR3 has 16 residues. V lost 3 bases, J lost 0 bases, and 4 bases stayed unmatched.

The chain employs TRBV4-2 and TRBJ2-1, with D possibly being TRBD2 (5 bases). Trimming cost V 4 bases and J 0 bases, with 13 bases left between them. Germline CDR1 LGHNA, CDR2 YNFKEQ. CDR3 length: 16 amino acids. The CDR3 nucleotides read TGTGCCAGCAGCCCTTTAGCGCGTAGCTCCTACAATGAGCAGTTCTTC. Translating it yields CASSPLARSSYNEQFF.

V gene TRBV28 combines with J gene TRBJ2-7, with 10 bases fitting TRBD1. The CDR3 is 16 amino acids. The ends lost 5 bases at V and 4 bases at J; junction bases unmatched: 11. The V gene's germline CDR1 is MDHEN and CDR2 SYDVKM. CDR3 in amino acids: CASSGRGTGAQYEQYF. CDR3 bases: TGTGCCAGCAGTGGCCGCGGGACAGGGGCCCAATACGAGCAGTACTTC. The full variable domain, completed using reference TRBV28 and TRBJ2-7, is DVKVTQSSRYLVKRTGEKVFLECVQDMDHENMFWYRQDPGLGLRLIYFSYDVKMKEKGDIPEGYSVSREKKERFSLILESASTNQTSMYLCASSGRGTGAQYEQYFGPGTRLTVT.

This clone was recorded a few times. The chain is built from TRBV7-2 and TRBJ2-7; 10 nucleotides align to TRBD2. The CDR3 covers 15 residues. CDR1 SGHTA and CDR2 FQGNSA come from the germline V gene. J was trimmed by 3 bases and V by 1 base; bases with no gene match: 3. The CDR3 region has the DNA TGTGCCAGCAGCTTAGTAGCTAGCGGGAGCTACGAGCAGTACTTC. Its protein is CASSLVASGSYEQYF.

CDR3 in amino acids: CASSVEGNTEAFF. For the CDR3, the DNA is TGTGCCAGCAGCGTTGAGGGTAACACTGAAGCTTTCTTT. The V and J genes are TRBV9 and TRBJ1-1, with no clear D. V lost 2 bases, J lost 2 bases, and 7 bases lay in between. CDR3 length: 13 residues. Germline V CDR1 and CDR2: SGDLS, YYNGEE.

The chain uses TRBV5-6 and TRBJ2-7; 7 bases match TRBD2. Germline CDR1 SGHDT, CDR2 YYEEEE. After removal of 4 bases from V and 7 bases from J, the junction contained 11 bases not matched to a gene. The CDR3 spans 14 residues. The CDR3 loop reads CASSPGLDLREQYF. The CDR3 DNA is TGTGCCAGCAGCCCCGGACTAGACCTGAGGGAGCAGTACTTC.

CDR3 bases: TGTGCCAGCAGTTTATTAGGTGACGTCTGGACACCCTACAATGAGCAGTTCTTC. Residues: CASSLLGDVWTPYNEQFF. The chain couples TRBV27 to TRBJ2-1, with D possibly matching TRBD1 (5 bases). Germline V gene sequence: CDR1 MNHEY, CDR2 SMNVEV (reference sequence). The ends were cut back, 1 base at V and 2 bases at J, with 18 bases in the middle. The CDR3 length is 18 residues.

CDR3 coding DNA: TGTGCCACCAGTGATTTGTGGGACAGGGGGATCAATGAGCAGTTCTTC. As protein: CATSDLWDRGINEQFF. The chain uses TRBV24-1 and TRBJ2-1; 11 nucleotides line up with TRBD1. Germline V lookup: CDR1 KGHDR, CDR2 SFDVKD. This CDR3 is 16 amino acids long. V lost 0 bases and J lost 6; bases outside the gene matches: 3.

V and J are TRBV24-1 and TRBJ2-5; possible D gene TRBD1, 6 bases. V was pared by 4 bases and J by 5 bases, with 19 bases between. Germline V gives CDR1 KGHDR, CDR2 SFDVKD. This CDR3 is built from 16 residues. The DNA for the CDR3 is TGTGCCACCAGTGAAGCCGGGACACTAGGGCTGGAGACCCAGTACTTC. Translating gives CATSEAGTLGLETQYF.

The gene calls are TRBV7-9 and TRBJ1-2; 7 bases are shared with TRBD1. The CDR3 runs to 14 residues. The trim removed 4 bases at V and 1 base at J, leaving 3 bases unmatched. Per germline, CDR1 SEHNR and CDR2 FQNEAQ (reference sequence). This CDR3 is CASSSRDSNYGYTF. CDR3 in DNA: TGTGCCAGCAGCTCCCGGGACAGTAACTATGGCTACACCTTC.

V usage is TRBV27 and J usage is TRBJ1-2, with TRBD1 matching over 7 bases. V gave up 5 bases and J gave up 5 bases; unmatched junction bases: 2. Germline V gene lookup returns CDR1 MNHEY and CDR2 SMNVEV (reference sequence). CDR3 length: 12 amino acids. The CDR3 nucleotides read TGTGCCAGCAGTGCAGGGGGTTATGGCTACACCTTC. Protein sequence: CASSAGGYGYTF.